This passage covers 31 T cell receptor beta chains from one sample sequenced in a study of Graves' ophthalmopathy and Graves' hyperthyroidism. RNA transcripts were the source from which TCR beta CDR3 regions were amplified. HTBI-primed RT-PCR formed the first round, and a multiplex PCR formed the second. TCRdb redid the calling of the multiplex PCR reads with MiXCR, one entry per CDR3 protein. Seen here are about 400,000 distinct CDR3 sequences, 21% observed once, and the top ten hold roughly 3%. The material sequenced was peripheral blood. The receptors here all came from a woman under 30 with stable Graves' hyperthyroidism.

In its sample, this clonotype was seen many times. The chain has TRBV7-9 and TRBJ2-5, with no clear D. CDR1 and CDR2 (germline): SEHNR, FQNEAQ (reference sequence). The CDR3 totals 15 residues. Trimming took off 3 bases at V and 5 bases at J, with 16 bases between the two ends. The CDR3: CASSLYTDLGETQYF. In DNA, the CDR3 is TGTGCCAGCAGCTTGTACACGGATTTGGGCGAGACCCAGTACTTC.

This clonotype was seen a few times. The V call is TRBV10-3, the J call TRBJ2-5, with 9 bases identical to TRBD2. Unmatched junction bases numbered 3, after V lost 6 bases and J lost 1 base. The germline V gene has CDR1 ENHRY and CDR2 SYGVKD. The length of the CDR3 is 14 residues. Written as DNA, the CDR3 is TGTGCCATCAGATGGCGGGGGGGCCAAGAGACCCAGTACTTC. Its translation: CAIRWRGGQETQYF.

This clonotype was seen many times. The chain recombines TRBV29-1 with TRBJ2-2; D perhaps matches TRBD2 (5 bases). Germline-derived CDR1 and CDR2 are SQVTM and ANQGSEA. CDR3 length: 13 residues. V lost 3 bases and J 4 bases, leaving 9 bases between the germline ends. CDR3 DNA sequence: TGCAGCGTTGATGAGGCGGGCACCGGGGAGCTGTTTTTT. As protein: CSVDEAGTGELFF.

The table lists this clonotype with many counts. The chain recombines TRBV15 with TRBJ1-6; D unclear. V was clipped by 0 bases and J by 13 bases, with 19 bases between them. The CDR3 has 16 amino acids. Germline loops: CDR1 LNHNV, CDR2 YYDKDF (reference sequence). The CDR3 coding sequence is TGTGCCACCAGCAGAGAGCTTGGTGAGCCACCAGATCCCCTCCACTTT. Amino acids: CATSRELGEPPDPLHF.

V and J are TRBV6-5 and TRBJ1-2, with D tentatively TRBD1 (5 bases). Germline loops: CDR1 MNHEY, CDR2 SVGAGI. This CDR3 has 14 residues. Trimming took off 2 bases at V and 4 bases at J, with 11 bases between the two ends. CDR3 coding DNA: TGTGCCAGCAGTTACCTTGCAGGGCCCTATGGCTACACCTTC. Protein sequence: CASSYLAGPYGYTF.

This clonotype was observed many times. The gene calls are TRBV20-1 and TRBJ2-7, with TRBD2 matching over 8 bases. The junction had 8 bases not matched to a gene; V was cut back by 6 bases and J by 4 bases. The germline CDR1 and CDR2 sequences are DFQATT and SNEGSKA (reference sequence). This CDR3 has 13 residues. CDR3 in amino acids: CSAHPSGSYEQYF. Here the CDR3 DNA reads TGCAGTGCACACCCCAGCGGGAGTTACGAGCAGTACTTC.

The table lists this clonotype with many counts. The rearrangement uses TRBV29-1 and TRBJ2-7; D is possibly TRBD1 or TRBD2 (5 bases each). Between the trimmed V and J ends, which lost 4 bases and 1 base, there was a span of 8 bases. The CDR3 sequence is 12 residues long. Germline V gene sequence: CDR1 SQVTM, CDR2 ANQGSEA. The CDR3 nucleotides read TGCAGCGTTGGGGACCGATCCTACGAGCAGTACTTC. The encoded protein is CSVGDRSYEQYF.

The chain links TRBV28 to TRBJ1-5; D perhaps matches TRBD1 (6 bases). From germline, CDR1 is MDHEN and CDR2 SYDVKM. This CDR3 has 15 residues. V lost 3 bases and J 2 bases, leaving 11 bases between the germline ends. The CDR3 loop reads CASSFYRVGNQPQHF. The CDR3 DNA sequence: TGTGCCAGCAGTTTTTACAGGGTAGGCAATCAGCCCCAGCATTTT.

There are many counts of this clonotype. This chain joins TRBV7-2 and TRBJ1-5; D gene ambiguous. This CDR3 comprises 15 residues. Between the trimmed V and J ends, which lost 2 bases and 1 base, there was a span of 9 bases. Germline V gene data show CDR1 as SGHTA and CDR2 as FQGNSA. This chain's CDR3 is CASSLLSRSNQPQHF. The CDR3, as DNA: TGTGCCAGCAGCTTATTATCTAGAAGCAATCAGCCCCAGCATTTT.

The sample holds many counts of this clonotype. V usage is TRBV28 and J usage is TRBJ2-7; TRBD1 agrees at 11 bases. In germline, CDR1 is MDHEN, CDR2 SYDVKM. After removal of 4 bases from V and 4 bases from J, the junction contained 9 bases not matched to a gene. The CDR3 totals 16 residues. The DNA for the CDR3 is TGTGCCAGCAGTTCGCCCGCCGGGACAGGGGGGTACGAGCAGTACTTC. Translated, it gives CASSSPAGTGGYEQYF. Combining the CDR3 with reference TRBV28 and TRBJ2-7 gives the whole variable domain DVKVTQSSRYLVKRTGEKVFLECVQDMDHENMFWYRQDPGLGLRLIYFSYDVKMKEKGDIPEGYSVSREKKERFSLILESASTNQTSMYLCASSSPAGTGGYEQYFGPGTRLTVT.

This clonotype was detected many times. This sequence joins TRBV12-3 or TRBV12-4 and TRBJ1-1; possibly TRBD1 for D (5 bases). CDR3 length: 16 amino acids. V shed 6 bases and J shed 3 bases, with 20 bases lying between them. CDR3 in DNA: TGTGCCAGCAGAGTCATCTCGGGGGTGGGGGACACTGAAGCTTTCTTT. Encoded protein: CASRVISGVGDTEAFF.

This clonotype was seen ten or more times. V and J are TRBV24-1 and TRBJ2-5; D tentatively reads TRBD1 or TRBD2 (5 bases each). The germline CDR1 and CDR2 sequences are KGHDR and SFDVKD. Trimming shortened V by 3 bases and J by 1 base, and 5 bases separated the two germline ends. CDR3 length: 13 residues. The CDR3: CATSDGGQETQYF. The CDR3 DNA follows: TGTGCCACCAGTGATGGGGGCCAAGAGACCCAGTACTTC.

This clonotype came up many times. DNA for the CDR3: TGTGCCAGCGTCAAGACCCGGGGCGAGCAGTACTTC. This gives the protein CASVKTRGEQYF. This sequence joins TRBV7-8 and TRBJ2-7; the D gene is possibly TRBD2 (5 bases). The V end lost 8 bases, the J end lost 6 bases, and 14 bases lay between the germline ends. The CDR3 is made up of 12 amino acids. CDR1 and CDR2 (germline): SGHVS, FQNEAQ.

The chain joins TRBV7-9 to TRBJ1-1; D is unclear. Looked up from germline, CDR1 is SEHNR and CDR2 is FQNEAQ (reference sequence). This CDR3 contains 11 residues. V lost 8 bases and J lost 6, with 10 bases in between. The CDR3 reads CASLGWAEAFF. CDR3 bases: TGTGCCAGCTTGGGGTGGGCTGAAGCTTTCTTT.

Notes on this clonotype: The germline gene is not matched at one end of the junction; a read error may be the cause. The gene calls are TRBV6-2 or TRBV6-3 and TRBJ1-2; 7 positions match TRBD1. Germline CDR1 and CDR2: MNHEY and SVGEGT. This CDR3 has 13 amino acids. The CDR3 loop reads CASNYRGTYGYTF. CDR3 coding DNA: TGTGCCAGCAATTACAGGGGCACCTATGGCTACACCTTC.

This clonotype has ten or more counts. This chain uses TRBV11-2 with TRBJ2-5, with D possibly called TRBD1 or TRBD2 (5 bases each). This CDR3 has 13 residues. The V gene's germline CDR1 is SGHAT and CDR2 FQNNGV. V lost 5 bases and J 14 bases, leaving 21 bases between the germline ends. The CDR3 spells CASSVSYTGPPYF. The DNA for the CDR3 is TGTGCCAGCAGCGTGAGCTACACGGGACCCCCCTACTTC.

This clonotype was found many times. The V call is TRBV12-3 or TRBV12-4, the J call TRBJ2-4; D remains ambiguous. This CDR3 region has 14 residues. Trimming removed 3 bases from V and 0 bases from J, with 6 bases in between. Here the CDR3 DNA reads TGTGCCAGCAGTTTCCTCTCAGCCAAAAACATTCAGTACTTC. It translates to CASSFLSAKNIQYF.

This clonotype showed up many times. The chain couples TRBV2 to TRBJ1-5; 7 bases align to TRBD1. Germline-derived CDR1 and CDR2 are SNHLY and FYNNEI. The CDR3 is 14 amino acids. The trim removed 3 bases at V and 3 bases at J, leaving 2 bases unmatched. The CDR3 DNA follows: TGTGCCAGCAGTGAGGGGACAGACAATCAGCCCCAGCATTTT. Translating it yields CASSEGTDNQPQHF.

This clonotype came up many times. The chain combines TRBV5-1 with TRBJ2-5, with 9 bases matching TRBD2. V shed 10 bases and J 2 bases; nucleotides not matched to a gene: 12. Germline-derived CDR1 and CDR2 are SGHRS and YFSETQ. The CDR3 runs to 15 residues. The CDR3 sequence is CASQRGEGRQETQYF. CDR3 DNA sequence: TGCGCCTCGCAGCGGGGGGAGGGGAGGCAAGAGACCCAGTACTTC.

Comments on this clonotype: A much larger clone lies one base from this, so it may be a read error. The genes are TRBV2 and TRBJ1-5; D unclear. The length of the CDR3 is 14 residues. CDR1 and CDR2 (germline): SNHLY, FYNNEI. The chain's CDR3 is CASCEGRKCPAQHF. CDR3 DNA: TGTGCCAGCTGTGAAGGTCGGAAGTGCCCGGCCCAGCATTTT.

Here the CDR3 DNA reads TGTGCCAGCAGCTTACCGTCTAGCGGGAAATACGAGCAGTACTTC. Its translation: CASSLPSSGKYEQYF. This sequence joins TRBV7-2 and TRBJ2-7; TRBD2 matches at 9 bases. Germline V gene sequence: CDR1 SGHTA, CDR2 FQGNSA. J gave up 4 bases and V 2 bases, and 6 bases lay outside the gene matches. The CDR3 totals 15 residues.

The chain joins TRBV29-1 to TRBJ2-3; the match to TRBD1 covers 8 bases. The CDR3 has 14 residues. Germline CDR1 SQVTM, CDR2 ANQGSEA. Losses at the gene ends were 4 bases for V and 2 bases for J; bases not matched to a gene: 5. CDR3 DNA sequence: TGCAGCGTTGTCAGGGGGCGATTCACAGATACGCAGTATTTT. It specifies CSVVRGRFTDTQYF.

The chain uses TRBV12-3 or TRBV12-4 and TRBJ2-2, with 15 bases aligning to TRBD2. Trimming removed 6 bases from V and 3 bases from J; junction bases left unmatched: 8. The CDR3 extends over 18 amino acids. CDR3 DNA: TGTGCCAGCAGCTGGGGACTAGCGGGGGGCTATTACACCGGGGAGCTGTTTTTT. Protein: CASSWGLAGGYYTGELFF.

This clonotype was observed many times. The gene calls are TRBV12-3 or TRBV12-4 and TRBJ1-2, with unresolved D. Deletions cut 7 bases from V and 3 bases from J, with 12 bases between. The CDR3 contains 13 residues. The CDR3 region is CASTSSTDYGYTF. The DNA for the CDR3 is TGTGCCAGCACCAGCAGCACGGACTATGGCTACACCTTC.

The chain is built from TRBV18 and TRBJ1-1; the D gene is possibly TRBD1 (5 bases). This CDR3 is built from 14 residues. Germline V gives CDR1 KGHSH, CDR2 LQKENI. V dropped 4 bases and J dropped 3 bases, with 12 bases sitting between them. The CDR3 region is CASSQVGGDTEAFF. As DNA, the CDR3 is TGTGCCAGCTCACAGGTCGGGGGGGACACTGAAGCTTTCTTT.

This clonotype was recorded many times. V gene TRBV28 combines with J gene TRBJ1-1; a possible D gene is TRBD1 (6 bases). This CDR3 is built from 15 residues. Per the germline V gene, CDR1 is MDHEN and CDR2 is SYDVKM. V was pared by 5 bases and J by 2 bases, with 15 bases between. The CDR3 DNA reads TGTGCCAGCAGTCTCCAGGACAGACTAAACACTGAAGCTTTCTTT. It specifies CASSLQDRLNTEAFF.

J is TRBJ1-2 and V is TRBV24-1; D is possibly TRBD1 (5 bases). CDR1 KGHDR and CDR2 SFDVKD come from the germline V gene. The V gene lost 4 bases and the J gene lost 7 bases, with 12 bases spanning the gap. This CDR3 spans 13 amino acids. The DNA of the CDR3 is TGTGCCACCAGTGAGTCAGGACATAGTGGCTACACCTTC. Encoded protein: CATSESGHSGYTF.

This clonotype showed up just a few times. The chain recombines TRBV9 with TRBJ1-5; maybe TRBD1 (5 bases). The CDR3 consists of 14 residues. Per the germline V gene, CDR1 is SGDLS and CDR2 is YYNGEE. Trimming took off 4 bases at V and 6 bases at J, with 14 bases between the two ends. CDR3 sequence: CASSPRGSCQPQHF. CDR3 sequence (DNA): TGTGCCAGCAGCCCTCGGGGCAGCTGTCAGCCCCAGCATTTT.

This clonotype was seen repeatedly, ten times or more. The chain carries TRBV28 and TRBJ1-1; D uncertain. Trimming stripped 3 bases from V and 5 bases from J, with 10 bases between. This CDR3 is built from 13 residues. Germline V gene data show CDR1 as MDHEN and CDR2 as SYDVKM. The CDR3 region is CASSLMRKTEAFF. CDR3 bases: TGTGCCAGCAGTTTGATGAGGAAGACTGAAGCTTTCTTT.

The chain carries TRBV24-1 and TRBJ1-2; D is unclear. The CDR3 has 14 amino acids. Looked up from germline, CDR1 is KGHDR and CDR2 is SFDVKD. V lost 3 bases to trimming and J lost 4 bases, with 11 bases between them. CDR3: CATSDLTRVYGYTF. CDR3 bases: TGTGCCACCAGTGATCTAACCCGGGTCTATGGCTACACCTTC.

This clonotype has ten or more counts. The CDR3 loop is CSARGGAEQETQYF. The CDR3 DNA follows: TGCAGTGCCCGGGGGGGGGCGGAACAAGAGACCCAGTACTTC. The chain has TRBV20-1 and TRBJ2-5; 8 bases fit TRBD2. The CDR3 covers 14 residues. Germline trimming cut 6 bases from V and 2 bases from J; bases unmatched to any gene: 8. The germline V gene has CDR1 DFQATT and CDR2 SNEGSKA (reference sequence).